These 26 T cell receptor beta chains originate from one sample sequenced in a study of T-cell reconstitution after alpha-beta-depleted transplantation in children. It was with unique molecular identifiers that the TCRbeta library was prepared. TCRdb independently ran MiXCR on the PCR reads; one entry per CDR3 protein. The sample has 250,000 to 350,000 distinct CDR3 sequences, more than 9% seen once. Source: PBMCs from the stem cell graft donor, taken from the stem cell graft. These receptors originate from a human donor who donated a stem cell graft to a child with SCID.

This clonotype was observed many times. The gene calls are TRBV9 and TRBJ2-2; D gene unclear. Trimming cost V 0 bases and J 5 bases, with 5 bases left between them. CDR1 and CDR2 (germline): SGDLS, YYNGEE. The CDR3 consists of 13 residues. CDR3 protein: CASSVVATGELFF. In DNA, the CDR3 is TGTGCCAGCAGCGTAGTGGCGACCGGGGAGCTGTTTTTT.

The chain couples TRBV12-3 or TRBV12-4 to TRBJ2-3; TRBD2 agrees at 12 bases. Germline trimming cut 4 bases from V and 2 bases from J; bases unmatched to any gene: 4. The CDR3 runs to 16 residues. CDR3 residues: CASSSWTSGITDTQYF. The DNA for the CDR3 is TGTGCCAGCAGTTCTTGGACTAGCGGGATCACAGATACGCAGTATTTT.

This chain links TRBV6-1 with TRBJ1-6; possibly TRBD1 for D (5 bases). The germline gives CDR1 MNHNS, CDR2 SASEGT. V lost 6 bases and J 5 bases, leaving 8 bases between the germline ends. The CDR3 is 13 amino acids. This chain's CDR3 is CASRGPNNSPLHF. DNA for the CDR3: TGTGCCAGCAGGGGACCAAATAATTCACCCCTCCACTTT.

The rearrangement links TRBV6-5 to TRBJ2-2; TRBD2 aligns across 9 bases. This CDR3 has 15 amino acids. The germline V gene has CDR1 MNHEY and CDR2 SVGAGI. V lost 4 bases, J lost 7 bases, and 7 bases stayed unmatched. CDR3 nucleotide sequence: TGTGCCAGCAGTTTGGGGCGGGGGGGTGGCGGGGAGCTGTTTTTT. It yields the protein CASSLGRGGGGELFF.

This clonotype was seen a few times. The chain employs TRBV27 and TRBJ1-3; no definite D call. V was shortened by 3 bases and J by 4 bases, with 7 bases between the two germline ends. Germline values: CDR1 MNHEY, CDR2 SMNVEV (reference sequence). The CDR3 is 13 amino acids. In DNA form, the CDR3 reads TGTGCCAGCAGTTTGACTGACGGAAACACCATATATTTT. It codes for CASSLTDGNTIYF.

The chain is built from TRBV5-1 and TRBJ2-3; D is unclear. The CDR3 is 14 residues long. CDR1 is SGHRS and CDR2 is YFSETQ in the germline V gene. With 0 bases removed from V and 4 bases from J, the gap between germline ends came to 9 bases. The DNA of the CDR3 is TGCGCCAGCAGCTTGGTTGGAATGGCAGATACGCAGTATTTT. Translation: CASSLVGMADTQYF.

The chain carries TRBV6-1 and TRBJ2-3; D is perhaps TRBD2 (6 bases). CDR3 length equals 15 residues. V was shortened by 6 bases and J by 2 bases, with 15 bases between the two germline ends. The germline gives CDR1 MNHNS, CDR2 SASEGT. The CDR3 here is CASRGPGGVTDTQYF. Here the CDR3 DNA reads TGTGCCAGCAGAGGGCCGGGCGGGGTCACAGATACGCAGTATTTT.

Only a few counts were recorded for this clonotype. The gene calls are TRBV7-9 and TRBJ1-2; D gene uncertain. CDR1 is SEHNR and CDR2 is FQNEAQ in the germline V gene (reference sequence). V lost 6 bases, J lost 6 bases, and 14 bases lay in between. This CDR3 region has 13 residues. The CDR3 reads CASRLAAGNGYTF. DNA for the CDR3: TGTGCCAGCAGGTTGGCCGCCGGGAATGGCTACACCTTC.

At least ten counts were recorded for this clonotype. The genes are TRBV6-1 and TRBJ1-5; the D is unclear. The CDR3 is 12 residues long. The germline V gene encodes CDR1 MNHNS and CDR2 SASEGT. Deletions cut 3 bases from V and 5 bases from J, with 5 bases between. CDR3 loop: CASSDSYQPQHF. The CDR3 DNA reads as TGTGCCAGCAGTGACAGCTATCAGCCCCAGCATTTT.

There are a few counts of this clonotype. The chain is built from TRBV13 and TRBJ1-1; D remains unclear. Germline CDR1 PRHDT, CDR2 FYEKMQ (reference sequence). The length of the CDR3 is 15 residues. Trimming left V 5 bases short and J 0 bases short, with 13 bases between. The CDR3 DNA follows: TGTGCCAGCAGCCCCCCGACACTTATGAACACTGAAGCTTTCTTT. Translation: CASSPPTLMNTEAFF.

This clonotype was recorded many times. The V call is TRBV5-1, the J call TRBJ2-2; D is possibly TRBD1 (6 bases). The length of the CDR3 is 17 residues. The germline CDR1 and CDR2 sequences are SGHRS and YFSETQ. Trimming left V 4 bases short and J 5 bases short, with 21 bases between. CDR3 amino acids: CASSPFQEGGWTGELFF. In DNA form, the CDR3 reads TGCGCCAGCAGCCCCTTTCAGGAAGGGGGTTGGACCGGGGAGCTGTTTTTT.

This clonotype showed up just a few times. This sequence joins TRBV2 and TRBJ2-5; TRBD2 matches at 11 bases. The ends lost 6 bases at V and 4 bases at J; junction bases unmatched: 10. The CDR3 totals 16 residues. CDR1 is SNHLY, CDR2 FYNNEI, per germline. The CDR3, as DNA: TGTGCCAGCAGGGACCGTTTAGCGGGGGGGCGAGAGACCCAGTACTTC. It encodes CASRDRLAGGRETQYF.

The chain has TRBV5-1 and TRBJ2-7; a possible D gene is TRBD1 (5 bases). Trimming took 6 bases from V and 0 from J, leaving 19 bases between them. CDR1 is SGHRS, CDR2 YFSETQ, per germline. This CDR3 region has 16 residues. The CDR3 loop reads CASTVERGKSSYEQYF. The CDR3 nucleotides read TGCGCCAGCACCGTCGAAAGGGGTAAAAGCTCCTACGAGCAGTACTTC.

This clonotype was picked up many times. This chain uses TRBV5-5 with TRBJ2-7; perhaps TRBD1 as D (6 bases). Trimming shortened V by 4 bases and J by 3 bases, and 14 bases separated the two germline ends. Germline CDR1 is SGHKS and CDR2 is YYEKEE (reference sequence). This CDR3 comprises 14 residues. CDR3 coding DNA: TGTGCCAGCAGCCTACGACAGGCGAACTACGAGCAGTACTTC. This translates into CASSLRQANYEQYF.

The chain employs TRBV19 and TRBJ1-1; D not resolved. The CDR3 runs 13 residues. V was shortened by 2 bases and J by 1 base, with 5 bases between the two germline ends. From germline, CDR1 is LNHDA and CDR2 SQIVND (reference sequence). CDR3 bases: TGTGCCAGTAGTATATCCGCGAACACTGAAGCTTTCTTT. This gives the protein CASSISANTEAFF.

This clonotype was recorded a few times. The V and J genes are TRBV12-3 or TRBV12-4 and TRBJ1-2; D remains unclear. This CDR3 spans 13 amino acids. Between the trimmed V and J ends, which lost 2 bases and 6 bases, there was a span of 10 bases. The CDR3 sequence: CASSLLRTDGYTF. CDR3 DNA: TGTGCCAGCAGTTTATTGAGAACGGATGGCTACACCTTC.

The chain is built from TRBV10-3 and TRBJ2-3; 7 positions match TRBD2. V shed 3 bases and J 0 bases; nucleotides not matched to a gene: 6. CDR1 is ENHRY, CDR2 SYGVKD, per germline. This CDR3 has 16 residues. CDR3 coding DNA: TGTGCCATCAGTGACCCGAGCGGGGTTAGCACAGATACGCAGTATTTT. It yields the protein CAISDPSGVSTDTQYF.

This clonotype turned up a few times. The J gene is TRBJ2-4, the V gene TRBV12-3 or TRBV12-4; the D is unclear. V gave up 5 bases and J gave up 3 bases, with 11 bases separating them. The CDR3 runs to 14 residues. CDR3 in DNA: TGTGCCAGCAGTACCCCAGTTAACAAAAACATTCAGTACTTC. Translating gives CASSTPVNKNIQYF.

Written as DNA, the CDR3 is TGCGCCAGCAGCGACAGCCGCTCTGGGGCCAACGTCCTGACTTTC. It yields the protein CASSDSRSGANVLTF. J is TRBJ2-6 and V is TRBV5-1; D is possibly TRBD1 (5 bases). V gave up 4 bases and J gave up 0 bases, with 8 bases separating them. Germline CDR1 reads SGHRS; CDR2 reads YFSETQ. There are 15 residues in the CDR3.

This clonotype was seen a handful of times. In DNA, the CDR3 is TGCGCCAGCAGCTTGGATCCGGGGCAAAGCTATGGCTACACCTTC. Translation: CASSLDPGQSYGYTF. This chain links TRBV5-1 with TRBJ1-2; a possible D gene is TRBD1 (5 bases). Per the germline V gene, CDR1 is SGHRS and CDR2 is YFSETQ. V was cut by 0 bases and J by 4 bases, with 13 bases left in between. There are 15 residues in the CDR3.

The chain has TRBV15 and TRBJ1-5; D is ambiguous. V lost 0 bases and J lost 0, with 12 bases in between. Germline V lookup: CDR1 LNHNV, CDR2 YYDKDF (reference sequence). CDR3 size: 17 residues. The CDR3: CATSREAGTASNQPQHF. CDR3 DNA sequence: TGTGCCACCAGCAGAGAAGCAGGAACCGCTAGCAATCAGCCCCAGCATTTT.

Worth noting for this clonotype: Compared with germline, one end of the junction differs, possibly owing to a read error. This sequence joins TRBV12-3 or TRBV12-4 and TRBJ2-4; 7 bases are shared with TRBD1. The CDR3 contains 13 residues. The CDR3 DNA sequence: TGTGCCAGCAGCACCCAACAGGGGAACATTAAGTACTTC. Translating gives CASSTQQGNIKYF.

The J gene is TRBJ2-7, the V gene TRBV20-1, with 7 bases aligning to TRBD1. The CDR3 is made up of 13 amino acids. Germline trimming cut 5 bases from V and 3 bases from J; bases unmatched to any gene: 7. Germline V gives CDR1 DFQATT, CDR2 SNEGSKA (reference sequence). The CDR3 here is CSAGGQQGYEQYF. CDR3 nucleotides: TGCAGTGCTGGGGGACAGCAAGGCTACGAGCAGTACTTC.

V usage is TRBV3-1 and J usage is TRBJ2-5; D ambiguous. Trimming cost V 3 bases and J 0 bases, with 20 bases left between them. The CDR3 covers 18 residues. Germline V gene data show CDR1 as LGHDT and CDR2 as YNNKEL (reference sequence). CDR3 region: CASSQSQTASIYQETQYF. The DNA for the CDR3 is TGTGCCAGCAGCCAGTCACAAACGGCCTCTATTTACCAAGAGACCCAGTACTTC.

This chain connects TRBV20-1 to TRBJ1-2; the D gene is possibly TRBD1 (6 bases). CDR1 is DFQATT, CDR2 SNEGSKA, per germline (reference sequence). The CDR3 is made up of 12 amino acids. V shed 3 bases and J shed 4 bases, with 9 bases lying between them. The CDR3 DNA sequence: TGCAGTGCTAGCGGACAGTCCTATGGCTACACCTTC. Amino acid sequence: CSASGQSYGYTF.

This chain connects TRBV5-1 to TRBJ2-5; 7 bases match TRBD1. J lost 5 bases, V lost 4 bases, and 8 bases had no gene match. CDR3 size: 14 residues. Germline values: CDR1 SGHRS, CDR2 YFSETQ. CDR3 in amino acids: CASSQPQGVETQYF. The CDR3 DNA reads as TGCGCCAGCAGCCAACCTCAGGGGGTGGAGACCCAGTACTTC. Supplemented by reference TRBV5-1 and TRBJ2-5, the full variable domain reads KAGVTQTPRYLIKTRGQQVTLSCSPISGHRSVSWYQQTPGQGLQFLFEYFSETQRNKGNFPGRFSGRQFSNSRSEMNVSTLELGDSALYLCASSQPQGVETQYFGPGTRLLVL.